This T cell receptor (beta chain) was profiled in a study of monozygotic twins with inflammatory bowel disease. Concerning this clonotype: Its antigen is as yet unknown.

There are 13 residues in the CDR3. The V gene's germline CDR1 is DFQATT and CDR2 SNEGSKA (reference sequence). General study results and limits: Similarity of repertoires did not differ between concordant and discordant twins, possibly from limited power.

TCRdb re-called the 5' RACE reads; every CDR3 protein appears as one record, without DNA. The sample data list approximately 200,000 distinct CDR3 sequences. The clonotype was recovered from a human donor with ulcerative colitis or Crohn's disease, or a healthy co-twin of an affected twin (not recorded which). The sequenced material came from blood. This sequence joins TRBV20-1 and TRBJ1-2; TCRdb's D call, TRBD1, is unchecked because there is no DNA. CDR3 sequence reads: CSALDSLNYGYTF.